The clone carrying this T cell receptor (beta chain) was seen ten or more times. Its matching antigen is unknown. Unmatched junction bases numbered 17, after V lost 6 bases and J lost 10 bases. In germline, CDR1 is SGHRS, CDR2 YFSETQ. CDR3 length: 16 amino acids. Patients selected for sequencing had displayed CD8+CD57+ cell expansion by flow cytometry. All participating patients were living with severe acquired aplastic anemia. Genomic DNA was employed as the template in profiling TCR beta VDJ and CDR3. TCRdb reanalysed the reads using MiXCR and keeps one entry per CDR3 protein. Here the sample spans around 200,000 distinct CDR3 sequences, 48% being singletons. The data are from a study of CD8+CD57+ T cells in acquired aplastic anemia. Study in general: The DNA of sorted CD4+ and CD8+ cells averaged 3.2 ug.

Findings and limits, study-wide: In common between the patients and the controls were nearly 30 CD8+ CDR3 sequences.

J is TRBJ2-1 and V is TRBV5-1, with 9 bases lining up with TRBD2. The sample taken for sequencing was sorted CD4+, CD8+, or CD8+CD57+ T cells (not recorded which) from PBMCs. This clonotype was obtained from a human donor with aplastic anemia. DNA for the CDR3: TGCGCCAGCACTCCGGCGGGAGGGCAACGTCTTTACGAGCAGTTCTTC. Protein product: CASTPAGGQRLYEQFF.